The present TCR beta chain was sequenced within a study of shared clonotypes between healthy human individuals. The germline CDR1 and CDR2 sequences are SEHNR and FQNEAQ (reference sequence). This CDR3 comprises 13 residues. V trimming: 7 bases; J trimming: 5 bases; junction bases outside the gene matches: 6. This clone was counted a single time. Within Nashville, Tennessee resided all donors, each a Caucasian adult. Method: immunoSEQ multiplex PCR; TCRdb's copy keeps in-frame clones and lacks some. The sample contains about 710,000 clones, 73% of which appear only once. The chain links TRBV7-9 to TRBJ2-5, with 8 bases that match TRBD1. The clonotype was recovered from a woman between 25 and 40 years old in good health. The sequenced sample was memory CD4+ T cells sorted from blood. Documented subset: CD45RA-negative fraction. The chain's CDR3 is CASTGQGGETQYF. In nucleotides, the CDR3 is TGTGCCAGCACTGGACAGGGCGGGGAGACCCAGTACTTC.